The clone carrying this T cell receptor beta chain has just one count. CDR3 length equals 18 residues. The germline V gene has CDR1 SGHTA and CDR2 FQGNSA. V was clipped by 1 base and J by 4 bases; unmatched bases: 11. This record comes from a study of blood T cell repertoires in COVID-19. The repertoire was sequenced with immunoSEQ multiplex PCR; TCRdb's copy has only in-frame clones and lacks some. The sample lists about 150,000 clones, about 88% occurring once. This rearrangement joins TRBV7-2 to TRBJ2-3, with 10 bases aligning to TRBD2. The receptor was derived from a woman aged 50 to 65 who had recovered from COVID-19. Material for sequencing was PBMCs or T cells enriched from blood (not recorded which). The CDR3 coding sequence is TGTGCCAGCAGCTTAGGCTTGGGGCTAGCGGGAGTGGCAGATACGCAGTATTTT. Its protein product is CASSLGLGLAGVADTQYF. Full variable domain (missing parts from reference TRBV7-2 and TRBJ2-3): GAGVSQSPSNKVTEKGKDVELRCDPISGHTALYWYRQSLGQGLEFLIYFQGNSAPDKSGLPSDRFSAERTGGSVSTLTIQRTQQEDSAVYLCASSLGLGLAGVADTQYFGPGTRLTVL.